The next 6 T cell receptor beta chains were all read from a single sample in a study of blood T cell repertoires in COVID-19. Profiling relied on immunoSEQ multiplex PCR, and the TCRdb table lists in-frame clones only, not all of them. The sample shows roughly 60,000 clones, approximately 83% of them seen only once. The material sequenced was peripheral blood. Receptors were obtained from a woman of 80 years or more with acute or convalescent COVID-19.

CDR3 in DNA: TGCGCCAGCAGCCAACCGGGGGAAATAGACGAGCAGTACTTC. Its translation is CASSQPGEIDEQYF. The rearrangement links TRBV4-1 to TRBJ2-7, with D possibly being TRBD2 (6 bases). The ends were cut back, 2 bases at V and 5 bases at J, with 13 bases in the middle. CDR3 length: 14 residues. Germline values: CDR1 MGHRA, CDR2 YSYEKL.

A few counts support this clone. The chain has TRBV7-2 and TRBJ1-1; 7 bases are shared with TRBD1. Germline V lookup: CDR1 SGHTA, CDR2 FQGNSA. V shed 2 bases and J 2 bases; nucleotides not matched to a gene: 8. The CDR3 extends over 16 amino acids. CDR3 loop: CASSLRGGQYNTEAFF. The CDR3, as DNA: TGTGCCAGCAGCTTACGAGGGGGACAGTACAACACTGAAGCTTTCTTT.

The chain uses TRBV28 and TRBJ2-2; no clear D. Trimming stripped 8 bases from V and 1 base from J, with 11 bases between. Germline V gives CDR1 MDHEN, CDR2 SYDVKM. The CDR3 runs 14 residues. The CDR3 sequence: CASQSGGNTGELFF. The CDR3, as DNA: TGTGCCAGCCAATCTGGCGGGAACACCGGGGAGCTGTTTTTT.

The chain uses TRBV15 and TRBJ2-1, with 9 nucleotides matching TRBD2. Germline values: CDR1 LNHNV, CDR2 YYDKDF (reference sequence). The CDR3 spans 16 residues. With V trimmed by 3 bases and J by 10 bases, 13 bases remained unmatched. In DNA, the CDR3 is TGTGCCACCAGCAGGGCCTTGGGCGGGGGGGCACTAGAGCAGTTCTTC. Its translation: CATSRALGGGALEQFF.

V usage is TRBV3-1 (or the pseudogene TRBV3-2) and J usage is TRBJ1-3; 7 bases line up with TRBD1. The CDR3 is 15 amino acids. Germline V CDR1 and CDR2: LGHDT, YNNKEL (reference sequence). J was trimmed by 1 base and V by 1 base; bases with no gene match: 1. The CDR3 DNA sequence: TGTGCCAGCAGCCAAGTGACAGGGTCTGGAAACACCATATATTTT. Encoded protein: CASSQVTGSGNTIYF.

This clone was detected once. The chain couples TRBV9 to TRBJ2-1; 12 bases match TRBD2. V lost 3 bases to trimming and J lost 3 bases; unmatched junction nucleotides: 4. This CDR3 comprises 16 residues. Germline CDR1 SGDLS, CDR2 YYNGEE. CDR3 sequence (DNA): TGTGCCAGCAGCGGGACTAGCGGGACCAGCTACAATGAGCAGTTCTTC. It yields the protein CASSGTSGTSYNEQFF.